This T cell receptor (beta chain) was identified in a study of T cell repertoires in cytomegalovirus infection. Study-wide background: CMV epitopes that were recently identified and HLA-C-restricted were used alongside well-studied HLA-B-restricted ones. Public TCR beta signature analysis indicated the presence of both CMV infection and matching HLA type.

The table lists this clonotype with a few counts. Antigen specificity is unknown. The length of the CDR3 is 17 residues. Germline V lookup: CDR1 SQVTM, CDR2 ANQGSEA. Trimming took off 4 bases at V and 0 bases at J, with 20 bases between the two ends. TCRdb ran MiXCR on the reads and lists one entry per CDR3 protein. The sample yields about 920,000 distinct CDR3 sequences, roughly 30% seen once. This receptor was taken from a human donor in good health (CMV status not recorded). Some clones in this sample may be carry-over from other donors' samples. Sample: cultured CD8+ T cells from PBMCs, taken from culture after CMV antigen stimulation. The J gene is TRBJ2-3, the V gene TRBV29-1; D might be TRBD2 (6 bases). CDR3 region: CSVVLAGARRSTDTQYF. For the CDR3, the DNA is TGCAGCGTTGTACTAGCTGGGGCTAGACGAAGCACAGATACGCAGTATTTT.